Presented here are 10 T cell receptor beta chains from one specimen sequenced in a study of T cells in Graves' hyperthyroidism and ophthalmopathy. TCR beta CDR3 regions were amplified from RNA transcripts. Initially, a first-round RT-PCR of the TCR CDR3 employed the HTBI primer set. MiXCR, applied by TCRdb to the multiplex PCR reads, yields one record per CDR3 protein. The sample lists some 500,000 distinct CDR3 sequences, around 24% seen once, with around 11% in the top ten. The sequenced sample was blood. These receptors came from a woman in her twenties or thirties with Graves' ophthalmopathy.

In its sample, this clonotype was seen many times. The rearrangement links TRBV20-1 to TRBJ1-1; no clear D gene. V shed 3 bases and J shed 2 bases, with 1 base lying between them. The germline gives CDR1 DFQATT, CDR2 SNEGSKA (reference sequence). CDR3 length: 10 amino acids. The CDR3 coding sequence is TGCAGTGCTAGTAACACTGAAGCTTTCTTT. Encoded protein: CSASNTEAFF.

V gene TRBV6-5 combines with J gene TRBJ1-2; 9 bases line up with TRBD1. The germline gives CDR1 MNHEY, CDR2 SVGAGI. The CDR3 is 16 amino acids. J lost 4 bases, V lost 2 bases, and 8 bases had no gene match. The CDR3 coding sequence is TGTGCCAGCAGTTACGGGCGGGACAGGGACAGCTATGGCTACACCTTC. This codes for CASSYGRDRDSYGYTF.

The chain uses TRBV6-1 and TRBJ2-5, with D perhaps TRBD2 (5 bases). Looked up from germline, CDR1 is MNHNS and CDR2 is SASEGT. Trimming cost V 0 bases and J 2 bases, with 16 bases left between them. This CDR3 region has 17 residues. CDR3: CASSEALGTGTQETQYF. The CDR3 nucleotides are TGTGCCAGCAGTGAAGCGTTAGGTACGGGAACTCAAGAGACCCAGTACTTC.

This chain uses TRBV6-1 with TRBJ1-2, with 7 nucleotides matching TRBD1. With V trimmed by 2 bases and J by 2 bases, 8 bases remained unmatched. CDR1 and CDR2 (germline): MNHNS, SASEGT. The CDR3 loop spans 16 amino acids. The CDR3, as DNA: TGTGCCAGCAGTGAACAGGGGGGGGCTCCGAACTATGGCTACACCTTC. Translating gives CASSEQGGAPNYGYTF.

This clonotype was seen a few times. V and J are TRBV2 and TRBJ1-5, with D possibly TRBD1 on 5 matching bases. The germline CDR1 and CDR2 sequences are SNHLY and FYNNEI. Trimming pared 6 bases from V and 4 bases from J, leaving 13 bases between. This CDR3 contains 14 residues. The chain's CDR3 is CASSPDSINQPQHF. The CDR3 DNA is TGTGCCAGCAGCCCCGACAGCATTAATCAGCCCCAGCATTTT.

The CDR3 nucleotides read TGTGCCTGGAGTGGGCTAGCGGGTAACACCGGGGAGCTGTTTTTT. Residues: CAWSGLAGNTGELFF. The rearrangement links TRBV30 to TRBJ2-2, with 8 bases matching TRBD2. Germline V gene data show CDR1 as GTSNPN and CDR2 as SVGIG (reference sequence). J gave up 2 bases and V 1 base, and 3 bases lay outside the gene matches. This CDR3 comprises 15 residues.

This clonotype was counted many times. The rearrangement joins TRBV7-9 to TRBJ1-1; D not certain. V was shortened by 5 bases and J by 4 bases, with 14 bases between the two germline ends. CDR3 length: 14 amino acids. CDR1 and CDR2 from the germline V gene are SEHNR and FQNEAQ (reference sequence). The CDR3, as DNA: TGTGCCAGCAGCCTGACGGTTAGTGGCACTGAAGCTTTCTTT. Translation: CASSLTVSGTEAFF.

This clonotype was seen ten or more times. V and J are TRBV6-2 or TRBV6-3 and TRBJ1-2, with D possibly TRBD1 on 5 matching bases. Germline values: CDR1 MNHEY, CDR2 SVGEGT. This CDR3 spans 13 amino acids. The V and J ends lost 6 bases and 0 bases respectively, with 8 bases between them. The CDR3 region is CASSQTANYGYTF. CDR3 nucleotides: TGTGCCAGCAGCCAGACAGCTAACTATGGCTACACCTTC.

This clonotype was seen ten or more times. V usage is TRBV5-1 and J usage is TRBJ1-2, with a possible D match to TRBD1 (6 bases). V lost 0 bases, J lost 0 bases, and 6 bases lay in between. Germline CDR1 and CDR2: SGHRS and YFSETQ. The CDR3 spans 14 residues. The chain's CDR3 is CASSLGDTNYGYTF. The CDR3 nucleotides are TGCGCCAGCAGCTTGGGGGACACTAACTATGGCTACACCTTC.

In this sample, this clonotype turned up many times. This sequence joins TRBV24-1 and TRBJ2-7; D may be TRBD1 or TRBD2 (5 bases each). V shed 5 bases and J shed 2 bases, with 9 bases lying between them. Germline V gene lookup returns CDR1 KGHDR and CDR2 SFDVKD. CDR3 size: 13 residues. CDR3 nucleotide sequence: TGTGCCACCAGTGGGGACGGGACCTACGAGCAGTACTTC. It yields the protein CATSGDGTYEQYF.